This T cell receptor beta chain originates from a study of blood T cell repertoires in COVID-19. Study overall: Donors in the United States, Italy and Spain gave samples during acute or convalescent COVID-19. PBMCs, B-cell-depleted T cells, or T cells were the source of the cDNA or gDNA that made up the material.

Original data processing: Estimates of nucleated cell counts were drawn from the amplification of reference gene primers. The repertoire was sequenced with immunoSEQ multiplex PCR; TCRdb's copy has only in-frame clones and lacks some. The DNA was the basis for D and trimming; V, J and clone size are from that table. There are over 50,000 clones in the sample; roughly 84% occur only once, and roughly 12% lies in the top ten. V shed 4 bases and J 5 bases; nucleotides not matched to a gene: 6. Germline CDR1 and CDR2: SGHTS and YDEGEE. This CDR3 contains 14 residues. The genes are TRBV5-8 and TRBJ1-2, with 9 bases that match TRBD1. The source material was peripheral blood. The receptor was derived from a man between 65 and 79 years old with active COVID-19. The CDR3 is CASSTGQGLYGYTF. CDR3 nucleotide sequence: TGTGCCAGCAGCACCGGACAGGGGTTATATGGCTACACCTTC.